The clone carrying this T cell receptor (beta chain) was found a few times. Antigen: not known. These data come from a study of T cell responses to AZD1222 COVID-19 vaccine. Study-level points and caveats: Most donors were white British, females outnumbered males, and clonal diversity was possibly underestimated. Repertoires were sampled only after the peak T cell response. Spike-specific TCR breadth and depth grew following two AZD1222 doses. Among those given AZD1222, only five or six were seropositive at baseline.

The CDR3 consists of 14 residues. Germline loops: CDR1 ENHRY, CDR2 SYGVKD. Trimming shortened V by 0 bases and J by 5 bases, and 11 bases separated the two germline ends. Produced via immunoSEQ multiplex PCR; TCRdb's table is partial and in-frame only. The table includes some 60,000 clones, roughly nine tenths detected once. The receptor comes from an adult who received the AZD1222 COVID-19 vaccine. This chain joins TRBV10-3 and TRBJ2-7; the D gene is possibly TRBD2 (6 bases). The sample here was peripheral blood, taken 28 days after the second AZD1222 dose. The CDR3, as DNA: TGTGCCATCAGTGAGTCGGGCGGGGCCGACGAGCAGTACTTC. Encoded protein: CAISESGGADEQYF.